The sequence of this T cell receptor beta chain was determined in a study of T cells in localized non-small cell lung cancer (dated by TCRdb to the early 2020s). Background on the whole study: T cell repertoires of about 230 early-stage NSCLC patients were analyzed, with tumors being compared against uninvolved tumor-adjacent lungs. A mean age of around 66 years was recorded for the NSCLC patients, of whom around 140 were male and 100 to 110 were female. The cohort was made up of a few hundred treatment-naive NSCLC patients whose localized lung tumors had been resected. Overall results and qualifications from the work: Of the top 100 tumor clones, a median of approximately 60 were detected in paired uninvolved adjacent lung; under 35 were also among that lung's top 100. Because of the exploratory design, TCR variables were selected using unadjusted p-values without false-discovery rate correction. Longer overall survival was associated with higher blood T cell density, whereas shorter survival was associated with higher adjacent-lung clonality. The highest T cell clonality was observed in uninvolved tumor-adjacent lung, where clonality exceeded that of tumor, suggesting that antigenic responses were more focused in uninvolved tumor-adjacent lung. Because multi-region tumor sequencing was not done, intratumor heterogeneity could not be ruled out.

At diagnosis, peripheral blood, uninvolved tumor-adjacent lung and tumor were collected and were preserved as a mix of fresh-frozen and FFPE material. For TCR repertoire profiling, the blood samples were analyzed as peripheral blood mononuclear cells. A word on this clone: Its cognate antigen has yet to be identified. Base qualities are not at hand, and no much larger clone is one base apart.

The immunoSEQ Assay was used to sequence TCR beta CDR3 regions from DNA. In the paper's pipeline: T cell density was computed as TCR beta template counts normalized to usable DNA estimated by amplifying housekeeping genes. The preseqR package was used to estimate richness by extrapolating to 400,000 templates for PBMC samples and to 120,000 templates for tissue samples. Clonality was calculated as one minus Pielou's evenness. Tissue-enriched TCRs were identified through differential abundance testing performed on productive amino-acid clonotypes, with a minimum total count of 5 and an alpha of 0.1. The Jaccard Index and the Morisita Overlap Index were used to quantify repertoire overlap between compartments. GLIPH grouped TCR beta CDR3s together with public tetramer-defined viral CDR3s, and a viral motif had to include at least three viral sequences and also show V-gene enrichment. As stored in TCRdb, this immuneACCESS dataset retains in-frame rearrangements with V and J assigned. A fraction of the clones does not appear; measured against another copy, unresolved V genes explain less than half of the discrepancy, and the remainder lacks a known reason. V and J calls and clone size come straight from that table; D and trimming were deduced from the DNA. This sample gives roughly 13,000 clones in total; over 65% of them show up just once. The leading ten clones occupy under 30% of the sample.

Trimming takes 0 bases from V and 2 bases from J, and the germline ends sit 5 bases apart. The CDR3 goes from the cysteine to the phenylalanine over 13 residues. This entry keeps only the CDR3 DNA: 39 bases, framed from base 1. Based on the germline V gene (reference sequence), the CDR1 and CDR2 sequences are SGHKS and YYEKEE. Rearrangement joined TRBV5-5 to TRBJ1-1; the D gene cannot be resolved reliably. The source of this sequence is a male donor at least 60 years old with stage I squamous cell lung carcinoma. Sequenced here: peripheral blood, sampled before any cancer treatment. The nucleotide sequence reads TGTGCCAGCAGCTTGGTGAGTAACACTGAAGCTTTCTTT. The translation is CASSLVSNTEAFF.